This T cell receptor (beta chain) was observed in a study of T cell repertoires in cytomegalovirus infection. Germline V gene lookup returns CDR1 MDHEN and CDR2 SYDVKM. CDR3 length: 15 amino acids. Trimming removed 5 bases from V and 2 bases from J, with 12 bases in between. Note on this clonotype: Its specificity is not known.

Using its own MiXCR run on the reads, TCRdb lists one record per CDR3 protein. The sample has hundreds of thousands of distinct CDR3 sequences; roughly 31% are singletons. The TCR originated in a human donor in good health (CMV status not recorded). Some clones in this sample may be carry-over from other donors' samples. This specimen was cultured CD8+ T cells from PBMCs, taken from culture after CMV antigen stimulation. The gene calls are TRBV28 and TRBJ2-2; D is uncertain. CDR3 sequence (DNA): TGTGCCAGCAGTCCCCAGCGCAAAAACACCGGGGAGCTGTTTTTT. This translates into CASSPQRKNTGELFF.